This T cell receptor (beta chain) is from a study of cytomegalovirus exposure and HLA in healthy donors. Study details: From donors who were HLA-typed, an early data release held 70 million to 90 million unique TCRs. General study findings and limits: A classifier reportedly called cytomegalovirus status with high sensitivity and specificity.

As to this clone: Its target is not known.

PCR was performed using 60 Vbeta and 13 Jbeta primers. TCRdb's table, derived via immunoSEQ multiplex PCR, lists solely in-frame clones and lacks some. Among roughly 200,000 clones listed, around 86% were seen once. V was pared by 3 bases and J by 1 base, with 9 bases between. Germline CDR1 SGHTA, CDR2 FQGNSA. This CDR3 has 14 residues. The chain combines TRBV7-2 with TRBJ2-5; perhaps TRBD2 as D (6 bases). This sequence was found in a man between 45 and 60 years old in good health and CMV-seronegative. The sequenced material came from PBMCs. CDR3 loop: CASSFSGIQETQYF. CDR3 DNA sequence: TGTGCCAGCAGCTTTAGCGGTATCCAAGAGACCCAGTACTTC. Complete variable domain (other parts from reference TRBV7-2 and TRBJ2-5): GAGVSQSPSNKVTEKGKDVELRCDPISGHTALYWYRQSLGQGLEFLIYFQGNSAPDKSGLPSDRFSAERTGGSVSTLTIQRTQQEDSAVYLCASSFSGIQETQYFGPGTRLLVL.